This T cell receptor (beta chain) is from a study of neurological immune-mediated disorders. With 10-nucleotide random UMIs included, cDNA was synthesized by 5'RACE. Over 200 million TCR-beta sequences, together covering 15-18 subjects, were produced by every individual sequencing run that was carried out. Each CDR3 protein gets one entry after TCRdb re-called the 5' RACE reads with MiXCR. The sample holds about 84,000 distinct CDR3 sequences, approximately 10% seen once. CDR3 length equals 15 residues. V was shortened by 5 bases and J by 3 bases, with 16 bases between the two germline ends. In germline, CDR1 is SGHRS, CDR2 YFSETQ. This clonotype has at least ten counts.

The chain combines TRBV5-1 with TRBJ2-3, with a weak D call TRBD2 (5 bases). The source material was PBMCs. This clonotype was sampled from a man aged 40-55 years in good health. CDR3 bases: TGCGCCAGCAGACTCCAGCGGAGACGAACAGATACGCAGTATTTT. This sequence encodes CASRLQRRRTDTQYF. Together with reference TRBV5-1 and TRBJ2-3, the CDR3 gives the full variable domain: KAGVTQTPRYLIKTRGQQVTLSCSPISGHRSVSWYQQTPGQGLQFLFEYFSETQRNKGNFPGRFSGRQFSNSRSEMNVSTLELGDSALYLCASRLQRRRTDTQYFGPGTRLTVL.